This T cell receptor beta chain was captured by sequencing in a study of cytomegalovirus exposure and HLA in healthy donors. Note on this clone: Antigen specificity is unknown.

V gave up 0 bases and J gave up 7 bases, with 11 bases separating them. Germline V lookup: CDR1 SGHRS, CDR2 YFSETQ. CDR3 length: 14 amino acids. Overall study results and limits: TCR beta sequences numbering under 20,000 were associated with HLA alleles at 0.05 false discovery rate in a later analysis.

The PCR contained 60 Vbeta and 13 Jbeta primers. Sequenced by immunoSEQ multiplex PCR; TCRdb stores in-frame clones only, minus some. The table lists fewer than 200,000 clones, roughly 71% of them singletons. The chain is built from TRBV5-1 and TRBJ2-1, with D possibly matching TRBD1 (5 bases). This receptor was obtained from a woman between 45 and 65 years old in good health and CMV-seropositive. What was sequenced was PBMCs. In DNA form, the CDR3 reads TGCGCCAGCAGCTTGGAGGGGTTTACGAATGAGCAGTTCTTC. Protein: CASSLEGFTNEQFF.